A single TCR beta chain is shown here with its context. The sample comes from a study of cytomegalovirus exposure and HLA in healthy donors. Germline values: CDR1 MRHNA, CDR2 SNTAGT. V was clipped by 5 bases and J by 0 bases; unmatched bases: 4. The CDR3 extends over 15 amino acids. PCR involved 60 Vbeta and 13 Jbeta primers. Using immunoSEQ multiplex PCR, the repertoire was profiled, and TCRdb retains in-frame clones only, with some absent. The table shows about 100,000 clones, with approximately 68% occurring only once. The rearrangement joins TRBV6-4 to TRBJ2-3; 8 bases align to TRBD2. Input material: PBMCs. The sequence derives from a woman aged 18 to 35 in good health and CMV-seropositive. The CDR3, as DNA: TGTGCCAGCAGTAGCGGACTAGCTAGCACAGATACGCAGTATTTT. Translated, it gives CASSSGLASTDTQYF.